Below are 26 T cell receptor beta chains sequenced from a single sample in a study of Graves' ophthalmopathy and Graves' hyperthyroidism (dated by TCRdb to the late 2010s). TCRdb lists the instrument as Illumina HiSeq 2000. TCR beta CDR3 regions were amplified from RNA transcripts for repertoire sequencing. The first round was an RT-PCR using HTBI primers with the Qiagen OneStep RT-PCR kit, and this first round was followed by a second-round multiplex PCR, then size selection and purification. Using fastp trimming at Q25 and MiXCR clonotype assembly, TCRdb reanalyzed the public sequencing data and kept in-frame beta chains. Each entry is one CDR3 protein sequence, shown with its most common DNA and genes. The sample records under 250,000 distinct CDR3 sequences, approximately 29% of which are singletons. Around 10% of the sample is held by the ten biggest clonotypes. The sequenced sample consisted of peripheral blood. The receptors here all came from a man over 45 with Graves' ophthalmopathy. Donor details come from another sample of the same person, matched by shared clones.

This clonotype came up many times. The gene calls are TRBV10-1 and TRBJ2-7, with TRBD2 as a possible D gene (7 bases). V lost 0 bases to trimming and J lost 0 bases, with 9 bases between them. The CDR3 contains 15 residues. Germline CDR1 is WNHNN and CDR2 is SYGVQD (reference sequence). The CDR3 nucleotides are TGCGCCAGCAGTGAGTCGCGGGGGCTCTCCTACGAGCAGTACTTC. This translates into CASSESRGLSYEQYF.

This chain links TRBV6-2 or TRBV6-3 with TRBJ1-5; D call uncertain. Trimming took 7 bases from V and 7 from J, leaving 17 bases between them. In germline, CDR1 is MNHEY, CDR2 SVGEGT. The CDR3 consists of 14 residues. The CDR3 bases are TGTGCCAGCACCACGGGGAGGGAAACCCAGCCCCAGCATTTT. Its protein is CASTTGRETQPQHF.

In this sample, this clonotype turned up many times. The rearrangement uses TRBV7-8 and TRBJ2-5; TRBD2 agrees at 7 bases. The germline V gene has CDR1 SGHVS and CDR2 FQNEAQ. The CDR3 contains 14 residues. Losses at the gene ends were 3 bases for V and 5 bases for J; bases not matched to a gene: 6. CDR3 in DNA: TGTGCCAGCAGCTTGGCTAGCGGATGGGAGACCCAGTACTTC. Its translation is CASSLASGWETQYF.

This clonotype has a count of ten or more. The chain recombines TRBV7-2 with TRBJ1-6; no definite D call. V lost 0 bases and J lost 0, with 15 bases in between. The CDR3 sequence is 19 residues long. The germline V gene encodes CDR1 SGHTA and CDR2 FQGNSA. CDR3 coding DNA: TGTGCCAGCAGCTTAGCGCTGGTAGGCGTGAGCTCCTATAATTCACCCCTCCACTTT. Its protein product is CASSLALVGVSSYNSPLHF.

This chain links TRBV15 with TRBJ1-5; tentatively, D is TRBD1 (5 bases). The V end was cut by 1 base, the J end by 5 bases, with 12 bases between. CDR1 and CDR2 from the germline V gene are LNHNV and YYDKDF (reference sequence). The CDR3 totals 15 residues. CDR3 region: CATSRAGLDYQPQHF. In DNA form, the CDR3 reads TGTGCCACCAGCAGAGCAGGGCTTGACTATCAGCCCCAGCATTTT. Supplemented by reference TRBV15 and TRBJ1-5, the full variable domain reads DAMVIQNPRYQVTQFGKPVTLSCSQTLNHNVMYWYQQKSSQAPKLLFHYYDKDFNNEADTPDNFQSRRPNTSFCFLDIRSPGLGDTAMYLCATSRAGLDYQPQHFGDGTRLSIL.

This clonotype was seen many times. V and J are TRBV20-1 and TRBJ2-7; 7 bases align to TRBD2. The CDR3 consists of 15 residues. Losses at the gene ends were 2 bases for V and 4 bases for J; bases not matched to a gene: 11. Germline V gene sequence: CDR1 DFQATT, CDR2 SNEGSKA (reference sequence). CDR3 amino acids: CSARKWREKAYEQYF. The CDR3 DNA reads as TGCAGTGCTAGAAAGTGGCGGGAGAAGGCATACGAGCAGTACTTC.

This clonotype has at least ten counts. CDR3 nucleotide sequence: TGTGCCAGCAGCTTAGGTTGGGAAGAAAACTACGAGCAGTACTTC. Residues: CASSLGWEENYEQYF. This chain connects TRBV11-2 to TRBJ2-7; D remains unclear. CDR3 length: 15 amino acids. Between the trimmed V and J ends, which lost 1 base and 3 bases, there was a span of 13 bases. CDR1 and CDR2 (germline): SGHAT, FQNNGV.

The table lists this clonotype with many counts. The gene calls are TRBV6-2 or TRBV6-3 and TRBJ2-7; D gene ambiguous. V shed 0 bases and J shed 0 bases, with 9 bases lying between them. This CDR3 comprises 15 residues. From germline, CDR1 is MNHEY and CDR2 SVGEGT. The CDR3 sequence: CASSYSGPSSYEQYF. DNA for the CDR3: TGTGCCAGCAGTTACTCGGGTCCTAGCTCCTACGAGCAGTACTTC.

V usage is TRBV6-5 and J usage is TRBJ2-5; D may be TRBD1 (6 bases). The V gene lost 0 bases and the J gene lost 4 bases, with 15 bases spanning the gap. The CDR3 totals 16 residues. The germline gives CDR1 MNHEY, CDR2 SVGAGI. The DNA for the CDR3 is TGTGCCAGCAGTTACTCAGGCAGGGGATCTGGAGAGACCCAGTACTTC. This sequence encodes CASSYSGRGSGETQYF.

This clonotype has at least ten counts. The gene calls are TRBV10-3 and TRBJ2-5; TRBD2 aligns across 7 bases. Germline-derived CDR1 and CDR2 are ENHRY and SYGVKD. The CDR3 totals 17 residues. The V and J ends lost 6 bases and 4 bases, in that order; junction bases with no gene match: 17. CDR3 bases: TGTGCCATCAGCGGAGCCCCCGGGGAGGGCCTAGGAGAGACCCAGTACTTC. Amino acids: CAISGAPGEGLGETQYF.

The DNA of the CDR3 is TGTGCCGGGGGACAGGCCCCCTACGAGCAGTACTTC. It encodes CAGGQAPYEQYF. V usage is TRBV6-1 and J usage is TRBJ2-7, with 8 positions matching TRBD1. CDR1 and CDR2 (germline): MNHNS, SASEGT. The J segment lost 2 bases and the V segment lost 11 bases, leaving 5 bases of the junction unmatched. The CDR3 loop spans 12 amino acids.

The J gene is TRBJ1-5, the V gene TRBV30, with 8 bases aligning to TRBD1. The V segment lost 5 bases and the J segment 5 bases; nucleotides outside the gene matches: 8. Per germline, CDR1 GTSNPN and CDR2 SVGIG (reference sequence). This CDR3 contains 14 residues. The CDR3 spells CAWDRDRSDQPQHF. DNA of the CDR3: TGTGCCTGGGACCGGGACAGGTCTGATCAGCCCCAGCATTTT.

The chain combines TRBV11-2 with TRBJ2-7; maybe TRBD1 (6 bases). CDR3 length: 15 amino acids. Deletions cut 5 bases from V and 2 bases from J, with 16 bases between. Germline CDR1 reads SGHAT; CDR2 reads FQNNGV. The CDR3 coding sequence is TGTGCCAGCAGCCCAGAGGGCAGGGGCCCCTACGAGCAGTACTTC. Translation gives CASSPEGRGPYEQYF.

The J gene is TRBJ2-5, the V gene TRBV12-3 or TRBV12-4; D call uncertain. V was trimmed by 5 bases and J by 2 bases, leaving 9 bases between them. There are 13 residues in the CDR3. Here the CDR3 DNA reads TGTGCCAGCAGTCCTACTTGGCAAGAGACCCAGTACTTC. As protein: CASSPTWQETQYF.

This clonotype has a handful of counts. The V and J genes are TRBV11-2 and TRBJ2-5, with 10 positions matching TRBD1. The J segment lost 5 bases and the V segment lost 5 bases, leaving 8 bases of the junction unmatched. The CDR3 contains 15 residues. CDR1 and CDR2 (germline): SGHAT, FQNNGV. The CDR3 sequence: CASSPTGQGGETQYF. Here the CDR3 DNA reads TGTGCCAGCAGCCCGACCGGACAGGGGGGGGAGACCCAGTACTTC. Full variable domain (missing parts from reference TRBV11-2 and TRBJ2-5): EAGVAQSPRYKIIEKRQSVAFWCNPISGHATLYWYQQILGQGPKLLIQFQNNGVVDDSQLPKDRFSAERLKGVDSTLKIQPAKLEDSAVYLCASSPTGQGGETQYFGPGTRLLVL.

This clonotype was counted between two and nine times. This chain connects TRBV6-5 to TRBJ1-1, with D unclear. The CDR3 runs 16 residues. CDR1 is MNHEY, CDR2 SVGAGI, per germline. V shed 0 bases and J shed 4 bases, with 15 bases lying between them. The CDR3 here is CASSYSKGRAGTEAFF. The CDR3 nucleotides read TGTGCCAGCAGTTACTCGAAAGGTCGTGCGGGCACTGAAGCTTTCTTT.

This clonotype was counted at least ten times. The J gene is TRBJ2-5, the V gene TRBV28; TRBD1 is a possible D gene (6 bases). Germline V gene sequence: CDR1 MDHEN, CDR2 SYDVKM. The CDR3 spans 15 residues. V was clipped by 5 bases and J by 0 bases, with 13 bases between them. The CDR3 coding sequence is TGTGCCAGCAGTGGGTACAGGGTAGACCAAGAGACCCAGTACTTC. This encodes CASSGYRVDQETQYF.

This clonotype occurred many times. This chain uses TRBV6-2 or TRBV6-3 with TRBJ2-7; 10 bases fit TRBD2. CDR1 is MNHEY, CDR2 SVGEGT, per germline. The CDR3 has 16 amino acids. Trimming cost V 0 bases and J 5 bases; bases outside gene matches: 7. CDR3 nucleotides: TGTGCCAGCAGTTACTCGTTAACTAGCGGGACCCACGAGCAGTACTTC. This codes for CASSYSLTSGTHEQYF.

This clonotype was found many times. The V gene is TRBV7-3, the J gene TRBJ1-2; D gene unclear. CDR1 and CDR2 (germline): SGHTA, FQGTGA. V lost 5 bases and J 2 bases, leaving 9 bases between the germline ends. This CDR3 has 13 amino acids. The CDR3, as DNA: TGTGCCAGCAGCCCTCTAGAGAACTATGGCTACACCTTC. Translated: CASSPLENYGYTF.

The table lists this clonotype with many counts. The chain uses TRBV6-1 and TRBJ1-5; D call uncertain. The CDR3 consists of 15 residues. CDR1 and CDR2 (germline): MNHNS, SASEGT. Trimming took off 6 bases at V and 4 bases at J, with 16 bases between the two ends. Here the CDR3 reads CASSPFQFPNQPQHF. Here the CDR3 DNA reads TGTGCCAGCAGCCCCTTCCAGTTCCCTAATCAGCCCCAGCATTTT.

The chain recombines TRBV6-2 or TRBV6-3 with TRBJ1-2; 9 bases agree with TRBD1. This CDR3 is 12 amino acids long. Germline CDR1 and CDR2: MNHEY and SVGEGT. Germline trimming cut 5 bases from V and 9 bases from J; bases unmatched to any gene: 4. This chain's CDR3 is CASSDRGSSYTF. In DNA form, the CDR3 reads TGTGCCAGCAGTGACAGGGGGAGTAGCTACACCTTC.

There are many counts of this clonotype. CDR3: CASSSLAVLDGETQYF. The CDR3 DNA follows: TGTGCCAGCAGCTCGCTAGCGGTCCTTGACGGGGAGACCCAGTACTTC. This rearrangement joins TRBV5-6 to TRBJ2-5; 7 bases are a match to TRBD2. Germline loops: CDR1 SGHDT, CDR2 YYEEEE. Germline trimming cut 3 bases from V and 5 bases from J; bases unmatched to any gene: 13. This CDR3 comprises 16 residues.

This clonotype was observed at least ten times. This chain uses TRBV7-9 with TRBJ1-1; D ambiguous. Trimming cost V 9 bases and J 0 bases, with 11 bases left between them. Germline V gene sequence: CDR1 SEHNR, CDR2 FQNEAQ (reference sequence). The CDR3 consists of 13 residues. For the CDR3, the DNA is TGTGCCAGTGCGAAGCCCGTGAACACTGAAGCTTTCTTT. The encoded protein is CASAKPVNTEAFF.

This clonotype was found many times. J is TRBJ2-5 and V is TRBV28; D ambiguous. Trimming shortened V by 6 bases and J by 1 base, and 12 bases separated the two germline ends. The V gene's germline CDR1 is MDHEN and CDR2 SYDVKM. This CDR3 spans 14 amino acids. CDR3 residues: CASRNNRPQETQYF. In nucleotides, the CDR3 is TGTGCCAGCAGGAACAACCGGCCCCAAGAGACCCAGTACTTC.

There are many counts of this clonotype. This chain joins TRBV4-1 and TRBJ2-7; TRBD2 matches at 8 bases. V was pared by 1 base and J by 6 bases, with 5 bases of the junction left unmatched. Germline CDR1 reads MGHRA; CDR2 reads YSYEKL. This CDR3 contains 14 residues. CDR3 coding DNA: TGCGCCAGCAGCCAAGCGGGACTAGAAAGCGAGCAGTACTTC. This gives the protein CASSQAGLESEQYF.

This clonotype was counted only a few times. This chain uses TRBV28 with TRBJ1-5, with D possibly TRBD1 on 5 matching bases. Germline values: CDR1 MDHEN, CDR2 SYDVKM. V was pared by 1 base and J by 3 bases, with 13 bases between. CDR3 size: 16 residues. The CDR3 region has the DNA TGTGCCAGCAGTTTATATGGGCCGGGACCCAATCAGCCCCAGCATTTT. Its translation: CASSLYGPGPNQPQHF.